The entry below gives a single TCR beta chain sequence along with its context. One end of the junction does not line up with germline, which may come from a read error. In the original workflow: Reference gene primer amplification yielded estimated nucleated cell counts. The data were produced by immunoSEQ multiplex PCR, yet TCRdb's version contains in-frame clones alone and is incomplete. The DNA was the basis for D and trimming; V, J and clone size are from that table. The sample records around 46,000 clones, about 87% being singletons. The data belong to a study of blood T cell repertoires in COVID-19. Study background: Acute-phase and convalescent COVID-19 samples originated in the United States, Italy and Spain. T cells, B-cell-depleted T cells, or PBMCs supplied cDNA or gDNA.

Per the germline V gene, CDR1 is MGHRA and CDR2 is YSYEKL. This CDR3 contains 14 residues. The sample was peripheral blood. This chain connects TRBV4-1 to TRBJ2-2; D may be TRBD1 (6 bases). The receptor was derived from a human donor in a cohort sampled during active COVID-19. The CDR3 bases are TGCGCCAGCAGCGACGGGGACACCACCGTGGAGCTGTTTTTT. Its translation: CASSDGDTTVELFF.